This T cell receptor beta chain came from a study of cytomegalovirus exposure and HLA in healthy donors. 60 Vbeta and 13 Jbeta primers were used in PCR. Libraries were prepared by immunoSEQ multiplex PCR; TCRdb keeps only in-frame clonotypes and omits some of them. The table shows some 220,000 clones, with more than 85% occurring only once. Unmatched junction bases numbered 6, after V lost 1 base and J lost 2 bases. The CDR3 has 16 amino acids. Germline CDR1 reads SGHRS; CDR2 reads YFSETQ. Notes on the study in general: Roughly even sequencing depth across donors was the assumption behind the presence/absence analyses.

As regards this clone: The antigen is not known. Other nucleotide sequences in the sample specify the same CDR3.

This TCR came from a woman aged 18-29 years in good health and CMV-seronegative. This chain connects TRBV5-1 to TRBJ2-5, with 9 bases matching TRBD2. The sequenced sample was PBMCs. CDR3 in amino acids: CASSLSLAGRQETQYF. CDR3 DNA sequence: TGCGCCAGCAGCTTGAGTCTAGCGGGGAGACAAGAGACCCAGTACTTC.